This section outlines one T cell receptor beta chain sequence together with its context. Its matching antigen is unknown. The data were taken from a study of blood T cells in healthy people across ages. Study details: Capture by template switching was about one barcoded beta molecule per two T cells.

Study-wide results and caveats: No one knew whether donors had CMV, which possibly confounded expanded clonotype changes.

Sample-barcoded 5' priming and a J-beta primer mix drove a second PCR of about 7 to 11 cycles. Template switching added a 12-random-nucleotide identifier to every cDNA molecule. TCRdb independently ran MiXCR on the 5' RACE reads; one entry per CDR3 protein. The sample holds around 1,700,000 distinct CDR3 sequences, 28% seen once. Germline values: CDR1 SGHVS, CDR2 FQNEAQ. V gave up 5 bases and J gave up 5 bases; unmatched junction bases: 11. The CDR3 extends over 15 amino acids. The sample taken for sequencing was blood. This TCR came from a woman in her 30s in good health. V and J are TRBV7-8 and TRBJ2-5, with 7 bases that match TRBD1. The CDR3 protein is CASSPLGLRGETQYF. CDR3 coding DNA: TGTGCCAGCAGCCCCCTCGGCCTCAGGGGGGAGACCCAGTACTTC.